This T cell receptor (beta chain) appears in the sequencing data of a study of cytomegalovirus exposure and HLA in healthy donors. Study context: An early data release held about 85 million unique TCRs from HLA-typed donors. Study-wide findings and caveats: The study flagged some 170 TCR beta chains as cytomegalovirus-associated. In a later analysis, a missense DCLRE1C variant was linked to TCR beta V- and J-gene trimming.

Donors showed nominal health when sampled, although they likely had unrecorded immune exposures. On this clone: Its antigen is not identified.

V lost 3 bases, J lost 7 bases, and 4 bases lay in between. CDR1 LNHDA and CDR2 SQIVND come from the germline V gene (reference sequence). CDR3 length: 11 residues. PCR amplification relied on 60 Vbeta primers (plus 13 Jbeta primers). Sequencing was performed with immunoSEQ multiplex PCR; in TCRdb, only in-frame clones are kept and a portion is missing. The top ten hold approximately 0.74% of the sample, which has around 200,000 clones, approximately 78% seen once. This TCR came from a woman aged 18-29 years in good health and CMV-seronegative. The chain recombines TRBV19 with TRBJ2-1; unclear D gene. Sequencing was performed on PBMCs. This chain's CDR3 is CASSMTNEQFF. CDR3 bases: TGTGCCAGTAGTATGACAAATGAGCAGTTCTTC.